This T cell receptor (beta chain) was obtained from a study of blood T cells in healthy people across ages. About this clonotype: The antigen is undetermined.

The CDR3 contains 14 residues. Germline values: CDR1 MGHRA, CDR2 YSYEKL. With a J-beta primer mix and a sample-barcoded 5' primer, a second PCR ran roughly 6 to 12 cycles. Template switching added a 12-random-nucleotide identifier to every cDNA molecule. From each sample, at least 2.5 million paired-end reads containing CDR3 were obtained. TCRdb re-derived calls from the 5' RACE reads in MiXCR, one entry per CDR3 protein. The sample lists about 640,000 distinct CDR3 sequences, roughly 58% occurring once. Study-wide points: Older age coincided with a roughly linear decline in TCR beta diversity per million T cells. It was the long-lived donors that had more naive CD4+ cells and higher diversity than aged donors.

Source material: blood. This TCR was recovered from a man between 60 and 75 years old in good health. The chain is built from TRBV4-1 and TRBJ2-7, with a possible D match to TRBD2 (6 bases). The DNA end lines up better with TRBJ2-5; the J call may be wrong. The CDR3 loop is CASSLRPAGETQYF. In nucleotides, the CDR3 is TGCGCCAGCAGCCTGCGGCCAGCGGGAGAGACCCAGTACTTC.